A single sample gave rise to the 11 T cell receptor beta chains below, sequenced in a study of memory CD4+ T cells and cytomegalovirus serostatus (dated by TCRdb to the late 2010s). A FACSAria II was used to sort memory CD4+ T cells, defined as single viable CD3+CD4+CD8-CD45RO+ cells. Library preparation was by the immunoSEQ multiplex PCR assay. Imported from immuneACCESS, the table was reduced by TCRdb to in-frame sequences with V and J called. These copies leave out some clones; in studies compared against another copy, an unresolved V gene accounts for under half, and the cause of the remainder is not known. The sample table contains 50,000 or so clones; only one count was recorded for over 65% of them. Clones ranked in the top ten supply 0.5% to 0.6% of the sample. The sample comprised memory CD4+ T cells from blood. The receptors here all came from an adult in good health and CMV-seronegative.

As DNA, the CDR3 is TGTGCCAGCAGCTTGACAGGGGTAGACGGCGGGGAGCTGTTTTTT. This codes for CASSLTGVDGGELFF. The gene calls are TRBV5-4 and TRBJ2-2, with 7 bases lining up with TRBD1. V was pared by 1 base and J by 7 bases, with 7 bases of the junction left unmatched. The germline V gene encodes CDR1 SGHNT and CDR2 YYREEE (reference sequence). CDR3 length equals 15 residues. Full variable domain (remainder filled in from reference TRBV5-4 and TRBJ2-2): ETGVTQSPTHLIKTRGQQVTLRCSSQSGHNTVSWYQQALGQGPQFIFQYYREEENGRGNFPPRFSGLQFPNYSSELNVNALELDDSALYLCASSLTGVDGGELFFGEGSRLTVL.

J is TRBJ1-4 and V is TRBV4-2; 9 bases match TRBD1. The germline V gene encodes CDR1 LGHNA and CDR2 YNFKEQ. This CDR3 comprises 18 residues. Trimming removed 0 bases from V and 7 bases from J; junction bases left unmatched: 12. CDR3 DNA: TGTGCCAGCAGCCAAGACCGGACTTCGGGACAGGGAGGTGAAAAACTGTTTTTT. Its protein is CASSQDRTSGQGGEKLFF.

The chain links TRBV19 to TRBJ1-1; weak D call: TRBD1 (5 bases). V lost 10 bases and J 0 bases, leaving 21 bases between the germline ends. Germline V gene lookup returns CDR1 LNHDA and CDR2 SQIVND (reference sequence). The CDR3 contains 16 residues. The CDR3 region has the DNA TGTGCCACCGCAGACTTCAAGGGGTCCATGAACACTGAAGCTTTCTTT. Protein: CATADFKGSMNTEAFF.

The genes are TRBV25-1 and TRBJ2-5; 8 bases fit TRBD2. The CDR3 runs 15 residues. J was trimmed by 5 bases and V by 2 bases; bases with no gene match: 7. CDR1 and CDR2 from the germline V gene are MGHDK and SYGVNS. The CDR3 DNA sequence: TGTGCCAGCAGTGAACTACTAGCGGAGGGGGAGACCCAGTACTTC. It translates to CASSELLAEGETQYF.

The chain uses TRBV19 and TRBJ1-1; tentatively, D is TRBD1 (5 bases). The CDR3 spans 11 residues. Germline-derived CDR1 and CDR2 are LNHDA and SQIVND (reference sequence). Trimming cost V 8 bases and J 3 bases, with 7 bases left between them. The CDR3 here is CASQGYTEAFF. Here the CDR3 DNA reads TGTGCCAGTCAGGGTTACACTGAAGCTTTCTTT.

The J gene is TRBJ2-3, the V gene TRBV7-2; D might be TRBD1 or TRBD2, each matching 5 bases. Between the trimmed V and J ends, which lost 1 base and 4 bases, there was a span of 21 bases. The CDR3 is 18 amino acids. Germline V gene lookup returns CDR1 SGHTA and CDR2 FQGNSA. The CDR3 nucleotides read TGTGCCAGCAGCTTAGGAGGTGGGGGAAGTTGGTACTCAGATACGCAGTATTTT. Its protein product is CASSLGGGGSWYSDTQYF.

This chain's CDR3 is CASSAIGGARYEQYF. As DNA, the CDR3 is TGTGCCAGCAGCGCCATCGGTGGAGCTCGTTACGAGCAGTACTTC. The chain links TRBV28 to TRBJ2-7; no clear D gene. Germline V CDR1 and CDR2: MDHEN, SYDVKM. The V gene lost 6 bases and the J gene lost 4 bases, with 19 bases spanning the gap. The CDR3 sequence is 15 residues long.

This clone was counted only a few times. The chain carries TRBV30 and TRBJ2-2; D could derive from TRBD1 or TRBD2 (5 bases each). The germline V gene encodes CDR1 GTSNPN and CDR2 SVGIG (reference sequence). Trimming removed 2 bases from V and 6 bases from J, with 10 bases in between. This CDR3 has 13 residues. The CDR3 loop reads CAWSLRDPGELFF. CDR3 in DNA: TGTGCCTGGAGTCTCCGGGACCCCGGGGAGCTGTTTTTT.

The gene calls are TRBV5-1 and TRBJ2-3; possibly TRBD1 or TRBD2 for D (5 bases each). The germline gives CDR1 SGHRS, CDR2 YFSETQ. Trimming left V 0 bases short and J 1 base short, with 12 bases between. The length of the CDR3 is 16 residues. The CDR3 region has the DNA TGCGCCAGCAGCTTGGCCAGAGGGGCCGGCACAGATACGCAGTATTTT. This sequence encodes CASSLARGAGTDTQYF.

The chain links TRBV4-2 to TRBJ1-3; 7 bases are shared with TRBD1. This CDR3 has 18 residues. Losses at the gene ends were 0 bases for V and 4 bases for J; bases not matched to a gene: 12. In germline, CDR1 is LGHNA, CDR2 YNFKEQ. DNA of the CDR3: TGTGCCAGCAGCCAAGAAAGGTGGCAGGGGGTATCAGGAAACACCATATATTTT. The encoded protein is CASSQERWQGVSGNTIYF.

The V and J genes are TRBV6-1 and TRBJ1-2; a weak D match, TRBD1 (6 bases). The length of the CDR3 is 17 residues. V was shortened by 3 bases and J by 3 bases, with 20 bases between the two germline ends. Germline CDR1 and CDR2: MNHNS and SASEGT. The CDR3 region is CASSESGHPGNHYGYTF. The DNA for the CDR3 is TGTGCCAGCAGTGAGTCGGGACACCCCGGTAATCACTATGGCTACACCTTC.